Shown below are 5 T cell receptor beta chains from a single sample sequenced in a study of regulatory T cells in long-lasting Graves disease (dated by TCRdb to the early 2020s). The meaning of the sample's time point label: newly diagnosed GD, antithyroid drugs for less than 3 months. For both TCR sequencing and RNA sequencing, RNA was extracted from PBMCs in TRIzol. To prepare the library, multiplex PCR was applied. The instrument was an Illumina HiSeq 4000. TCR beta libraries were built with iRepertoire HTBI primers and Arm-PCR amplification of CDR3 regions. Using fastp at Q25 and MiXCR, TCRdb reprocessed the public reads and kept productive beta chains. Under each unique CDR3 protein, matching rows form one entry showing the most common genes and DNA. This sample is represented by about 220,000 distinct CDR3 sequences; around a fifth of them were singletons. The ten largest clones take up about 10% of the sample.

Another study also made use of these data, one on T cells in Graves' hyperthyroidism and ophthalmopathy.

The material was peripheral blood mononuclear cells (PBMCs), obtained at new diagnosis, from a patient treated with antithyroid drugs. The receptors here all came from a young woman with Graves disease. Donor details come from another sample of the same person, matched by shared clones.

The V and J genes are TRBV27 and TRBJ2-7, with TRBD2 matching over 8 bases. The CDR3 totals 15 residues. The germline V gene has CDR1 MNHEY and CDR2 SMNVEV (reference sequence). After removal of 4 bases from V and 3 bases from J, the junction contained 8 bases not matched to a gene. The CDR3 loop is CASSWSSGPNYEQYF. The CDR3 DNA reads as TGTGCCAGCAGTTGGTCTAGCGGGCCGAACTACGAGCAGTACTTC.

This sequence joins TRBV28 and TRBJ2-7, with 8 bases identical to TRBD1. Per germline, CDR1 MDHEN and CDR2 SYDVKM. The CDR3 has 13 amino acids. Trimming cost V 3 bases and J 5 bases; bases outside gene matches: 3. The CDR3 protein is CASSFSDRDEQYF. The CDR3 region has the DNA TGTGCCAGCAGTTTTTCGGACAGGGACGAGCAGTACTTC.

The sample holds many counts of this clonotype. This chain joins TRBV11-3 and TRBJ1-2, with D tentatively TRBD1 (5 bases). Germline-derived CDR1 and CDR2 are SGHNT and YENEEA. Trimming left V 4 bases short and J 0 bases short, with 24 bases between. This CDR3 has 19 amino acids. As DNA, the CDR3 is TGTGCCAGCAGCTCCGGGACTGGGGCTCCACTGCGGACTAACTATGGCTACACCTTC. As protein: CASSSGTGAPLRTNYGYTF.

This clonotype came up many times. V usage is TRBV5-5 and J usage is TRBJ1-1; no definite D call. Per germline, CDR1 SGHKS and CDR2 YYEKEE (reference sequence). This CDR3 contains 13 residues. V was pared by 4 bases and J by 8 bases, with 15 bases between. The CDR3 loop is CASSAWAGEEAFF. The CDR3 DNA is TGTGCCAGCAGCGCCTGGGCCGGCGAGGAAGCTTTCTTT.

This clonotype was observed many times. This chain uses TRBV6-2 or TRBV6-3 with TRBJ1-6; no reliable D call. This CDR3 is built from 11 residues. Germline loops: CDR1 MNHEY, CDR2 SVGEGT. Trimming shortened V by 5 bases and J by 13 bases, and 9 bases separated the two germline ends. CDR3 loop: CASSEAGPLHF. Here the CDR3 DNA reads TGTGCCAGCAGTGAAGCAGGCCCCCTCCACTTT.